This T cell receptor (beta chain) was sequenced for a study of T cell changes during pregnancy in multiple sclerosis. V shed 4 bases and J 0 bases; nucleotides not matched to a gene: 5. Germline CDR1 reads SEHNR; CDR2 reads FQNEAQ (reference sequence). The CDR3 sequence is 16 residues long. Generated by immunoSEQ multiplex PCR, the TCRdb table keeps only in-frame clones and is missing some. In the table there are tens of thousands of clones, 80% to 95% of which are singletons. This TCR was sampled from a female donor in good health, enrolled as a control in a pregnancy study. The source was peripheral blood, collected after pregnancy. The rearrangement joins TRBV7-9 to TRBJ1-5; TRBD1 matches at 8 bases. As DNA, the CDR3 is TGTGCCAGCAGCTCAGGACAGGGAAGTAGCAATCAGCCCCAGCATTTT. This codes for CASSSGQGSSNQPQHF.